This T cell receptor (beta chain) was captured in a study of regulatory T cells in long-lasting Graves disease. On the study more broadly: Antithyroid drugs had been taken by newly diagnosed Graves' patients for under 3 months.

Time point reported: newly diagnosed GD, antithyroid drugs for less than 3 months. Construction of the TCR library relied on RNA isolated from PBMCs. Approximately 8.3 milliliters of peripheral blood went into EDTA tubes. Assembly of TCR beta libraries relied on iRepertoire HTBI primers together with Arm-PCR of CDR3 regions. TCRdb passed the multiplex PCR reads through MiXCR, listing each CDR3 protein once. This sample carries roughly 530,000 distinct CDR3 sequences, about 16% of them seen once, and the ten largest clones take around 25%. This clonotype was observed a few times. The same sample was also used in a study of T cells in Graves' hyperthyroidism and ophthalmopathy. That paper adds: Uncontrolled infection, other autoimmune disease, pregnancy or lactation led to exclusion. During a first-round RT-PCR of the TCR CDR3, the HTBI primer set was used.

The sequenced sample was peripheral blood mononuclear cells (PBMCs), obtained at new diagnosis, from a patient treated with antithyroid drugs. This receptor was obtained from a woman aged 35-65 years with Graves disease.

The CDR3 loop is CASSSGQRAVKLSGANVLTF. The CDR3 region has the DNA TGTGCCAGCAGTAGTGGTCAGAGAGCAGTAAAACTCTCTGGGGCCAACGTCCTGACTTTC. The V call is TRBV7-9, the J call TRBJ2-6; D not resolved. Germline CDR1 reads SEHNR; CDR2 reads FQNEAQ (reference sequence). Deletions cut 6 bases from V and 0 bases from J, with 24 bases between. The CDR3 is 20 residues long.